This TCR beta chain was identified in a study of PD-1 blockade in classical Hodgkin lymphoma. As for the study in general: Patients were treated with nivolumab at 3 mg/kg, and this was given intravenously every 2 weeks.

On this clone: Antigen unknown.

Looked up from germline, CDR1 is SGHDN and CDR2 is FVKESK. The CDR3 totals 20 residues. V lost 0 bases and J lost 2; bases outside the gene matches: 11. Every patient relapsed after autologous stem cell transplantation, and brentuximab vedotin exposure varied. Patients' outcomes at their best amounted to complete response, partial response or progressive disease. TCRdb's table, derived via immunoSEQ multiplex PCR, lists solely in-frame clones and lacks some. In the table there are around 40,000 clones, about 77% of which are singletons. Study-wide results and caveats: For complete responders, baseline diversity was comparable to that of newly diagnosed patients. Newly diagnosed patients were reported to start with lower TCR diversity than healthy donors.

The source material was peripheral blood mononuclear cells (PBMCs), sampled at baseline. The V and J genes are TRBV14 and TRBJ2-2; 11 nucleotides agree with TRBD2. The sequence derives from a human donor with classical Hodgkin lymphoma. The CDR3 nucleotides are TGTGCCAGCAGCCAAGAGTGGAACAACCGACTAGCGGGAAACACCGGGGAGCTGTTTTTT. Translating it yields CASSQEWNNRLAGNTGELFF.